What follows describes a single T cell receptor (beta chain). The data belong to a study of blood T cell repertoires in COVID-19. In the study overall: The study drew acute and convalescent COVID-19 samples from the United States, Italy and Spain.

It was during active infection that Seattle patients were enrolled and then longitudinally followed. The V gene's germline CDR1 is MNHEY and CDR2 SVGAGI. This CDR3 is built from 15 residues. With V trimmed by 6 bases and J by 4 bases, 10 bases remained unmatched. The method was immunoSEQ multiplex PCR; TCRdb's version includes in-frame clones alone and lacks a portion of them. The top ten hold roughly 2% of the sample, which has 160,000 or so clones, 85% to 95% seen once. Sequencing was done on a sample of peripheral blood. The TCR was taken from a woman aged 55-70 years with COVID-19, enrolled during active disease. The V and J genes are TRBV6-5 and TRBJ1-1; the match to TRBD1 covers 8 bases. This CDR3 is CASSQGRGHVTEAFF. The CDR3 nucleotides read TGTGCCAGCAGCCAAGGCAGGGGGCATGTCACTGAAGCTTTCTTT.